This T cell receptor (beta chain) was sequenced during a study of blood T cell repertoires in COVID-19. Study-level background: The United States, Italy and Spain were the sources of the acute and convalescent COVID-19 samples. Sample material is recorded as cDNA or gDNA derived from T cells, B-cell-depleted T cells, or PBMCs.

Sequencing used immunoSEQ multiplex PCR; TCRdb keeps in-frame clones, though not all of them. The data contain some 200,000 clones, 70% to 85% of them seen just once; the ten biggest clones take up about 1.5%. Per germline, CDR1 SGHTA and CDR2 FQGNSA. V lost 6 bases to trimming and J lost 6 bases; unmatched junction nucleotides: 11. CDR3 length: 14 residues. Sequencing was carried out using peripheral blood. The receptor comes from a woman aged 35 to 49 who had recovered from COVID-19. This sequence joins TRBV7-2 and TRBJ2-7; 7 bases agree with TRBD1. CDR3: CASSSQGQVGEQYF. The CDR3 nucleotides read TGTGCCAGCAGTTCACAAGGACAGGTTGGCGAGCAGTACTTC.